The 11 T cell receptor beta chains given below trace back to one sample, sequenced in a study of blood T cell repertoires in COVID-19. TCRdb keeps only in-frame clones here, not all; method: immunoSEQ multiplex PCR. The data contain some 87,000 clones, 78% of them singletons. The sample taken for sequencing was peripheral blood. These receptors were collected from a human donor in a cohort sampled during active COVID-19.

The chain carries TRBV6-1 and TRBJ2-7; weak D call: TRBD2 (5 bases). V was trimmed by 2 bases and J by 0 bases, leaving 11 bases between them. Germline V gene lookup returns CDR1 MNHNS and CDR2 SASEGT. CDR3 length equals 15 residues. The CDR3 region has the DNA TGTGCCAGCAGTGAATTGAGCGGCAGCTCCTACGAGCAGTACTTC. Its translation: CASSELSGSSYEQYF.

The rearrangement links TRBV19 to TRBJ2-1; 10 bases match TRBD1. Germline V gene lookup returns CDR1 LNHDA and CDR2 SQIVND (reference sequence). The V and J ends lost 6 bases and 1 base, in that order; junction bases with no gene match: 3. This CDR3 has 15 amino acids. CDR3 nucleotide sequence: TGTGCCAGTAGCCCGGGACAGGGGTCCTACAATGAGCAGTTCTTC. Its translation: CASSPGQGSYNEQFF. The variable domain in full, with the rest retrieved from reference TRBV19 and TRBJ2-1, is DGGITQSPKYLFRKEGQNVTLSCEQNLNHDAMYWYRQDPGQGLRLIYYSQIVNDFQKGDIAEGYSVSREKKESFPLTVTSAQKNPTAFYLCASSPGQGSYNEQFFGPGTRLTVL.

The rearrangement uses TRBV5-1 and TRBJ2-3; 7 bases align to TRBD1. The germline gives CDR1 SGHRS, CDR2 YFSETQ. Germline trimming cut 4 bases from V and 3 bases from J; bases unmatched to any gene: 5. The CDR3 length is 14 residues. CDR3 loop: CASSPGQETDTQYF. The CDR3 DNA follows: TGCGCCAGCAGCCCTGGACAGGAGACAGATACGCAGTATTTT.

The rearrangement uses TRBV7-9 and TRBJ2-7; TRBD1 aligns across 7 bases. This CDR3 contains 15 residues. With V trimmed by 4 bases and J by 2 bases, 8 bases remained unmatched. Germline-derived CDR1 and CDR2 are SEHNR and FQNEAQ (reference sequence). CDR3 DNA sequence: TGTGCCAGCAGCTCGCGGACAGGCCCTACCTACGAGCAGTACTTC. It yields the protein CASSSRTGPTYEQYF.

The chain employs TRBV12-3 or TRBV12-4 and TRBJ1-1; no reliable D call. The CDR3 runs to 13 residues. Between the trimmed V and J ends, which lost 6 bases and 4 bases, there was a span of 12 bases. The CDR3 sequence: CASRPADSTEAFF. CDR3 sequence (DNA): TGTGCCAGCAGGCCGGCGGATAGCACTGAAGCTTTCTTT.

This clone was seen just once. The rearrangement joins TRBV11-2 to TRBJ2-1; D unclear. V shed 3 bases and J shed 14 bases, with 14 bases lying between them. Germline CDR1 is SGHAT and CDR2 is FQNNGV. The CDR3 spans 12 residues. Here the CDR3 DNA reads TGTGCCAGCAGCTTTTCCATGGCCCGGGAGTTCTTC. As protein: CASSFSMAREFF.

J is TRBJ1-4 and V is TRBV10-2, with TRBD1 matching 9 bases. CDR3 size: 14 residues. With V trimmed by 2 bases and J by 13 bases, 8 bases remained unmatched. Germline V gene data show CDR1 as WSHSY and CDR2 as SAAADI. In nucleotides, the CDR3 is TGCGCCAGCAGTGAGCCGGGACAGGGCCCCCCACTGTTTTTT. Its protein product is CASSEPGQGPPLFF.

The chain couples TRBV9 to TRBJ1-3; D unresolved. This CDR3 has 15 amino acids. Trimming shortened V by 0 bases and J by 0 bases, and 7 bases separated the two germline ends. CDR1 and CDR2 from the germline V gene are SGDLS and YYNGEE. The CDR3 reads CASSVDMLSGNTIYF. The CDR3 DNA follows: TGTGCCAGCAGCGTAGACATGCTCTCTGGAAACACCATATATTTT.

This clone has more than one count but fewer than ten. The rearrangement uses TRBV19 and TRBJ1-1; TRBD1 matches 7 bases. The germline gives CDR1 LNHDA, CDR2 SQIVND (reference sequence). V was pared by 4 bases and J by 4 bases, with 6 bases of the junction left unmatched. The CDR3 sequence is 14 residues long. CDR3 residues: CASSTYTGVTEAFF. CDR3 sequence (DNA): TGTGCCAGTAGTACTTACACAGGGGTCACTGAAGCTTTCTTT. The variable domain in full, completed from reference TRBV19 and TRBJ1-1, reads DGGITQSPKYLFRKEGQNVTLSCEQNLNHDAMYWYRQDPGQGLRLIYYSQIVNDFQKGDIAEGYSVSREKKESFPLTVTSAQKNPTAFYLCASSTYTGVTEAFFGQGTRLTVV.

As DNA, the CDR3 is TGTGCCAGTAGTGGCTACAGGGGCCCCCAGCATTTT. Translation: CASSGYRGPQHF. The V and J genes are TRBV19 and TRBJ1-5; TRBD1 matches 7 bases. In germline, CDR1 is LNHDA, CDR2 SQIVND (reference sequence). V shed 5 bases and J 10 bases; nucleotides not matched to a gene: 5. The CDR3 runs to 12 residues.

V and J are TRBV5-6 and TRBJ2-4; 8 positions agree with TRBD1. CDR3 length equals 15 residues. V lost 5 bases and J lost 1; bases outside the gene matches: 5. CDR1 is SGHDT and CDR2 is YYEEEE in the germline V gene. The CDR3 DNA follows: TGTGCCAGCAGAAACGGACAGGGTGCCAAAAACATTCAGTACTTC. Translation gives CASRNGQGAKNIQYF. Using reference TRBV5-6 and TRBJ2-4 for the parts outside the CDR3, the full variable domain is DAGVTQSPTHLIKTRGQQVTLRCSPKSGHDTVSWYQQALGQGPQFIFQYYEEEERQRGNFPDRFSGHQFPNYSSELNVNALLLGDSALYLCASRNGQGAKNIQYFGAGTRLSVL.